A selection of T cell receptor beta chains follows, all from one sample in a study of blood T cell repertoires in COVID-19. Sequencing was performed with immunoSEQ multiplex PCR; in TCRdb, only in-frame clones are kept and a portion is missing. The profile shows some 160,000 clones, roughly nine tenths of them singletons. Material: peripheral blood. The receptor set was obtained from a woman between 65 and 79 years old with acute or convalescent COVID-19. Both conserved end residues are part of each CDR3. A D gene is named only where the DNA matches it firmly. Some rows have no size entry. The others give once, few or many, or a class for an expanded clone.

j_call | d_call | clone_size | v_call | cdr3_aa | cdr3_nt
TRBJ1-2 | TRBD1 | few | TRBV5-1 | CASSLSGGENYGYTF | TGCGCCAGCAGCCTATCAGGGGGCGAAAACTATGGCTACACCTTC
TRBJ1-2 | - | - | TRBV4-1 | CASSIDRLANYGYTF | TGCGCCAGCAGCATCGACAGGTTAGCTAACTATGGCTACACCTTC
TRBJ2-3 | TRBD2 | - | TRBV5-1 | CASSSSLAGADTQYF | TGCGCCAGCAGCTCCTCACTAGCGGGGGCAGATACGCAGTATTTT
TRBJ1-2 | - | - | TRBV28 | CASSSQGFYGYTF | TGTGCCAGCAGTTCCCAGGGGTTCTATGGCTACACCTTC
TRBJ1-2 | TRBD1 | - | TRBV10-3 | CAISPGQGPYGYTF | TGTGCCATCAGTCCGGGACAGGGCCCCTATGGCTACACCTTC
TRBJ2-1 | TRBD2 | - | TRBV5-1 | CASSPGLAVYNEQFF | TGCGCCAGCAGCCCGGGACTAGCGGTATACAATGAGCAGTTCTTC
TRBJ1-2 | TRBD1 | - | TRBV29-1 | CSGSDRAYGYTF | TGCAGCGGATCAGACAGGGCCTATGGCTACACCTTC
TRBJ1-5 | - | - | TRBV3-1/TRBV3-2 | CASSSYSNQPQHF | TGTGCCAGCAGCTCTTATAGCAATCAGCCCCAGCATTTT
TRBJ1-1 | - | - | TRBV5-6 | CASSLVLQFEAFF | TGTGCCAGCAGCTTGGTGTTACAGTTTGAAGCTTTCTTT
TRBJ1-4 | - | - | TRBV6-1 | CASSETLGGNEKLFF | TGTGCCAGCAGTGAAACCCTAGGGGGAAATGAAAAACTGTTTTTT
TRBJ1-6 | TRBD1 | - | TRBV4-2 | CASSTRQGASDSPLHF | TGTGCCAGCAGCACCCGACAGGGCGCATCGGATTCACCCCTCCACTTT
TRBJ1-2 | TRBD1 | - | TRBV30 | CACTTGQGFHYGYTF | TGTGCCTGTACCACCGGACAGGGTTTCCACTATGGCTACACCTTC
TRBJ1-1 | - | - | TRBV7-9 | CAHGGTGGTEAFF | TGTGCTCATGGGGGGACTGGAGGCACTGAAGCTTTCTTT
TRBJ1-2 | - | - | TRBV30 | CAWSTTAFYGYTF | TGTGCCTGGAGCACTACGGCATTCTATGGCTACACCTTC
TRBJ2-2 | - | few | TRBV18 | CASSGQLGGTGELFF | TGTGCCAGCTCAGGCCAGCTCGGGGGCACCGGGGAGCTGTTTTTT
TRBJ2-7 | TRBD1 | - | TRBV6-2/TRBV6-3 | CASSPAGWTGHYEQYF | TGTGCCAGCAGTCCGGCCGGCTGGACAGGGCACTACGAGCAGTACTTC
TRBJ2-7 | - | many | TRBV4-1 | CASSGVGGYEQYF | TGCGCCAGCAGCGGCGTGGGGGGCTACGAGCAGTACTTC
TRBJ2-1 | TRBD2 | - | TRBV6-2/TRBV6-3 | CASSSHPGTSGITEQFF | TGTGCCAGCAGTTCCCACCCCGGGACTAGCGGGATTACTGAGCAGTTCTTC
TRBJ1-1 | TRBD1 | - | TRBV25-1 | CASSVTGGVTEAFF | TGTGCCAGCAGTGTCACAGGGGGGGTTACTGAAGCTTTCTTT
TRBJ1-1 | TRBD1 | - | TRBV29-1 | CSASSGGGSTEAFF | TGCAGCGCCAGCTCAGGGGGCGGAAGTACTGAAGCTTTCTTT
TRBJ2-5 | - | - | TRBV24-1 | CATSSFSAQETQYF | TGTGCCACCAGTAGCTTTAGTGCCCAAGAGACCCAGTACTTC
TRBJ2-1 | TRBD2 | once | TRBV27 | CASSSPGGTEQFF | TGTGCCAGCAGTTCCCCCGGGGGGACTGAGCAGTTCTTC
TRBJ2-7 | - | - | TRBV7-2 | CASSLSPAAYEQYF | TGTGCCAGCAGCTTATCCCCTGCGGCCTACGAGCAGTACTTC
TRBJ1-1 | - | once | TRBV19 | CASSRDKVNTEAFF | TGTGCCAGTAGTCGGGACAAAGTGAACACTGAAGCTTTCTTT
TRBJ2-7 | - | - | TRBV7-8 | CASSLGLANSYEQYF | TGTGCCAGCAGCTTAGGTCTAGCGAACTCCTACGAGCAGTACTTC
TRBJ2-7 | - | - | TRBV7-9 | CASSLGVAVPYEQYF | TGTGCCAGCAGCTTAGGTGTGGCAGTCCCCTACGAGCAGTACTTC
TRBJ1-1 | TRBD1 | - | TRBV6-6 | CASRGQMNTEAFF | TGTGCCAGCAGGGGACAGATGAACACTGAAGCTTTCTTT
TRBJ2-3 | - | - | TRBV5-8 | CASTREWSQYF | TGTGCCAGCACCCGGGAGTGGTCGCAGTATTTT
TRBJ2-2 | TRBD2 | once | TRBV5-4 | CASSEPGLAGHGELFF | TGTGCCAGCAGCGAACCGGGACTAGCGGGACACGGGGAGCTGTTTTTT
TRBJ1-2 | - | - | TRBV10-3 | CAISEDLEVRGYTF | TGTGCCATCAGTGAAGATTTGGAGGTTCGAGGCTACACCTTC
TRBJ1-6 | - | - | TRBV5-4 | CASSWGDRDSPLHF | TGTGCCAGCAGCTGGGGGGACCGAGATTCACCCCTCCACTTT
TRBJ2-7 | TRBD2 | - | TRBV6-5 | CASSWNIEGGYEQYF | TGTGCCAGCAGTTGGAACATAGAGGGAGGGTACGAGCAGTACTTC
TRBJ2-3 | - | - | TRBV19 | CASSMFQSTDTQYF | TGTGCCAGTAGTATGTTCCAGAGCACAGATACGCAGTATTTT
TRBJ1-6 | TRBD1 | - | TRBV30 | CARNRGYNSPLHF | TGTGCCAGAAACAGGGGATATAATTCACCCCTCCACTTT
TRBJ2-1 | TRBD1 | - | TRBV12-5 | CASGLVVGDSPVNEQFF | TGTGCTAGTGGTTTGGTAGTGGGGGACAGCCCGGTCAATGAGCAGTTCTTC
TRBJ2-7 | TRBD2 | once | TRBV5-1 | CASSLGLAEYEQYF | TGCGCCAGCAGCTTAGGACTAGCGGAATACGAGCAGTACTTC
TRBJ2-2 | TRBD1 | - | TRBV6-2/TRBV6-3 | CASSLPRTGVGELFF | TGTGCCAGCAGCCTACCCCGGACAGGGGTCGGGGAGCTGTTTTTT
TRBJ2-3 | - | - | TRBV6-1 | CASSDWGLGSDTQYF | TGTGCCAGCAGTGATTGGGGGCTCGGGTCCGATACGCAGTATTTT
TRBJ2-3 | - | - | TRBV19 | CASSKQGELDTQYF | TGTGCCAGTAGTAAACAGGGAGAGTTGGATACGCAGTATTTT
TRBJ1-4 | TRBD1 | once | TRBV11-2 | CASSLGQGKLFF | TGTGCCAGCAGCTTGGGACAGGGTAAACTGTTTTTT
TRBJ2-1 | - | - | TRBV11-2 | CASSLGNRGEQFF | TGTGCCAGCAGCTTAGGGAATAGGGGTGAGCAGTTCTTC
TRBJ1-1 | - | - | TRBV4-1 | CASSQTTKLGEAFF | TGCGCCAGCAGCCAAACGACAAAACTTGGTGAAGCTTTCTTT
TRBJ2-7 | - | - | TRBV21-1 | CASSIGQVYF | TGTGCCAGCAGTATCGGACAGGTGTATTTC
TRBJ1-6 | - | - | TRBV2 | CASTNGLNNSPLHF | TGTGCCAGCACCAACGGACTGAATAATTCACCCCTCCACTTT
TRBJ2-5 | - | - | TRBV15 | CATSRDQVVGETQYF | TGTGCCACCAGCAGAGATCAGGTCGTCGGAGAGACCCAGTACTTC
TRBJ1-1 | - | - | TRBV6-1 | CASSEVSYENTEAFF | TGTGCCAGCAGTGAAGTGAGTTATGAGAACACTGAAGCTTTCTTT
TRBJ2-2 | TRBD1 | - | TRBV28 | CASSPLTGSTGELFF | TGTGCCAGCAGTCCGCTGACAGGGAGCACCGGGGAGCTGTTTTTT
TRBJ1-6 | TRBD1 | - | TRBV3-1/TRBV3-2 | CASSHLTGTHSPLHF | TGTGCCAGCAGCCACTTGACAGGGACCCATTCACCCCTCCACTTT
TRBJ2-5 | TRBD2 | - | TRBV7-8 | CASSIRTSGGETQYF | TGTGCCAGCAGCATCCGGACTAGCGGGGGAGAGACCCAGTACTTC
TRBJ1-5 | - | - | TRBV18 | CASSPRDRSGAQHF | TGTGCCAGCTCGCCTCGTGACAGGTCCGGAGCCCAGCATTTT
TRBJ2-1 | - | - | TRBV7-6 | CASSLGSEVYNEQFF | TGTGCCAGCAGCTTAGGGAGCGAAGTCTACAATGAGCAGTTCTTC
TRBJ1-3 | - | few | TRBV6-6 | CASSSGGRNTIYF | TGTGCCAGCAGCTCCGGGGGGAGAAACACCATATATTTT
TRBJ2-2 | - | - | TRBV2 | CASSVLSSGELFF | TGTGCCAGCAGTGTCCTCTCCTCCGGGGAGCTGTTTTTT
TRBJ2-6 | TRBD1 | once | TRBV7-2 | CASSPTGTATGANVLTF | TGTGCCAGCAGCCCCACCGGGACAGCCACTGGGGCCAACGTCCTGACTTTC